This T cell receptor beta chain was found in a study of shared clonotypes between healthy human individuals. Data came from immunoSEQ multiplex PCR; TCRdb stores just in-frame clones and leaves some out. The profile covers millions of clones, with 80% to 95% appearing a single time and about 0.37% taken by the ten largest. This CDR3 comprises 14 residues. The V segment lost 6 bases and the J segment 2 bases; nucleotides outside the gene matches: 6. CDR1 is PRHDT, CDR2 FYEKMQ, per germline (reference sequence). The chain has TRBV13 and TRBJ2-7, with 8 bases lining up with TRBD2. The specimen was naive CD4+ T cells from PBMCs. Subset denoted: CD45RA+ positively selected. The clonotype comes from a young man in good health. Some clones in this sample may be carry-over from other donors' samples. CDR3 residues: CASRPKRGTYEQYF. Here the CDR3 DNA reads TGTGCCAGCAGACCAAAGCGGGGGACCTACGAGCAGTACTTC.